Sequencing of this TCR beta chain was carried out in a study of T-cell memory formation after mild COVID-19. Study-wide background: Clusters of TCRs were largely donor specific. The study, taken as a whole, reports: CD4+ contracting clones were mainly CM and EM; CD8+ ones, EMRA. There was no confirmation that second-wave clones peaking on day 37 were SARS-CoV-2 specific. Clones contracting across day 15 to 85 had a balanced CD4/CD8 profile; later expanding clones leaned CD4+.

Of note for this clonotype: Its antigen is currently unknown.

TCRdb re-called the 5' RACE reads with MiXCR, one entry per CDR3 protein. The sample lists almost 550,000 distinct CDR3 sequences; just over 20% were seen once. Germline loops: CDR1 SEHNR, CDR2 FQNEAQ (reference sequence). The CDR3 consists of 16 residues. J was trimmed by 4 bases and V by 2 bases; bases with no gene match: 8. This sequence was found in an adult woman who had mild COVID-19 (a few samples of this study predate the infection). Cell type and time point are not known. The chain recombines TRBV7-9 with TRBJ1-2; 9 nucleotides line up with TRBD1. Material: PBMCs or a T cell subset sorted from them (not recorded which). The CDR3 spells CASSLYRDREFYGYTF. Here the CDR3 DNA reads TGTGCCAGCAGCTTATACCGGGACAGGGAATTCTATGGCTACACCTTC. The full variable domain, with the rest looked up from reference TRBV7-9 and TRBJ1-2, is DTGVSQNPRHKITKRGQNVTFRCDPISEHNRLYWYRQTLGQGPEFLTYFQNEAQLEKSRLLSDRFSAERPKGSFSTLEIQRTEQGDSAMYLCASSLYRDREFYGYTFGSGTRLTVV.